What follows are 31 T cell receptor beta chains derived from one specimen sequenced in a study of T cells in Graves' hyperthyroidism and ophthalmopathy. The TCR beta CDR3 regions underwent amplification using RNA transcripts as the source. Researchers ran a first-round RT-PCR on the TCR CDR3 using the HTBI primer set. TCRdb re-analysed the multiplex PCR reads in MiXCR, keeping a single row per CDR3 protein. This table has 250,000 to 300,000 distinct CDR3 sequences, about 14% appearing once. The specimen sequenced was blood. These receptors originate from a woman between 35 and 50 years old with Graves' hyperthyroidism that later progressed to Graves' ophthalmopathy.

This clonotype was counted many times. The rearrangement uses TRBV12-3 or TRBV12-4 and TRBJ2-3; D unresolved. CDR3 length: 14 amino acids. Trimming pared 6 bases from V and 6 bases from J, leaving 16 bases between. CDR3 bases: TGTGCCAGCAGGCTCTTCTTCCGGAGCGATACGCAGTATTTT. It encodes CASRLFFRSDTQYF.

This clonotype was detected only a few times. The chain joins TRBV5-1 to TRBJ1-1; a possible D gene is TRBD1 (5 bases). Germline CDR1 and CDR2: SGHRS and YFSETQ. The CDR3 is 15 residues long. Trimming took off 2 bases at V and 6 bases at J, with 17 bases between the two ends. The CDR3 loop reads CASSFSVEGWSEAFF. The CDR3 coding sequence is TGCGCCAGCAGCTTCTCGGTGGAGGGGTGGTCTGAAGCTTTCTTT.

This clonotype has ten or more counts. The J gene is TRBJ2-1, the V gene TRBV27, with 9 bases that match TRBD1. The germline V gene encodes CDR1 MNHEY and CDR2 SMNVEV (reference sequence). V was clipped by 7 bases and J by 6 bases; unmatched bases: 7. The CDR3 is 14 amino acids. CDR3 protein: CASTTGGAINEQFF. The CDR3 bases are TGTGCCAGCACTACAGGGGGCGCGATCAATGAGCAGTTCTTC.

This clonotype was detected many times. The chain recombines TRBV5-1 with TRBJ2-1; TRBD1 matches 7 bases. J gave up 2 bases and V 5 bases, and 7 bases lay outside the gene matches. The germline gives CDR1 SGHRS, CDR2 YFSETQ. The CDR3 is 15 amino acids. Here the CDR3 reads CASREQGKTYNEQFF. The CDR3 DNA reads as TGCGCCAGCAGAGAACAGGGGAAGACCTACAATGAGCAGTTCTTC.

The genes are TRBV7-8 and TRBJ1-2; 12 bases match TRBD1. Losses at the gene ends were 0 bases for V and 6 bases for J; bases not matched to a gene: 11. In germline, CDR1 is SGHVS, CDR2 FQNEAQ. The CDR3 consists of 18 residues. CDR3 sequence (DNA): TGTGCCAGCAGCTTAGCGGGGACAGGGGGCGCGAGGATGAATGGCTACACCTTC. Protein sequence: CASSLAGTGGARMNGYTF.

This clonotype appeared once. Here the CDR3 reads CASSNPPATLRAEQYF. As DNA, the CDR3 is TGTGCCAGCAGTAATCCCCCGGCTACCCTCAGAGCCGAGCAGTACTTC. The rearrangement links TRBV6-1 to TRBJ2-7; D is unresolved. The V gene lost 5 bases and the J gene lost 6 bases, with 23 bases spanning the gap. The CDR3 consists of 16 residues. Germline values: CDR1 MNHNS, CDR2 SASEGT.

Concerning this clonotype itself: This could be a read error, since a much larger clone is one nucleotide away. DNA for the CDR3: TGTGCCAGCAGTGGATTCAGGGGCGGCTCCTACAATGGGCAGTTCTTC. It encodes CASSGFRGGSYNGQFF. This chain uses TRBV6-5 with TRBJ2-1, with D possibly matching TRBD1 (6 bases). Per germline, CDR1 MNHEY and CDR2 SVGAGI. CDR3 length: 16 residues.

The J gene is TRBJ2-1, the V gene TRBV4-2; 10 nucleotides match TRBD1. V dropped 0 bases and J dropped 9; count of bases not matched to a gene: 17. In germline, CDR1 is LGHNA, CDR2 YNFKEQ. The CDR3 runs to 19 residues. This CDR3 is CASSQDRILRDRGRTEQFF. The CDR3 bases are TGTGCCAGCAGCCAAGATCGAATCCTGAGAGACAGGGGGCGTACTGAGCAGTTCTTC.

In this sample, this clonotype turned up many times. CDR3 sequence reads: CASRLAGGRLNTGELFF. CDR3 DNA sequence: TGTGCCAGCAGGCTGGCAGGGGGGCGCCTCAACACCGGGGAGCTGTTTTTT. The V call is TRBV28, the J call TRBJ2-2, with D perhaps matching TRBD1 (7 bases). Trimming removed 6 bases from V and 2 bases from J, with 19 bases in between. CDR1 is MDHEN, CDR2 SYDVKM, per germline. The CDR3 loop spans 17 amino acids.

This clonotype came up many times. In DNA form, the CDR3 reads TGTGCCAGCAGCTTCGGAGGACTGAACACCGGGGAGCTGTTTTTT. Its protein product is CASSFGGLNTGELFF. The chain has TRBV7-3 and TRBJ2-2, with a tentative D call TRBD2 (5 bases). With 3 bases removed from V and 1 base from J, the gap between germline ends came to 9 bases. In germline, CDR1 is SGHTA, CDR2 FQGTGA. The CDR3 contains 15 residues.

This clonotype is a singleton in its sample. Given a much more abundant clone one base away, this may be a read error. CDR3 amino acids: CASSLFDDDELFF. CDR3 nucleotide sequence: TGTGCCAGCAGTTTATTCGACGACGATGAGCTGTTCTTC. The chain is built from TRBV28 and TRBJ2-1, with D unresolved. This CDR3 region has 13 residues. From germline, CDR1 is MDHEN and CDR2 SYDVKM.

This clonotype has ten or more counts. This chain uses TRBV10-3 with TRBJ2-1; TRBD2 matches 10 bases. The CDR3 has 17 amino acids. The junction had 12 bases not matched to a gene; V was cut back by 2 bases and J by 8 bases. The germline gives CDR1 ENHRY, CDR2 SYGVKD. This CDR3 reads CAISERTSGLGNYEQFF. CDR3 DNA: TGTGCCATCAGTGAGAGGACTAGCGGACTGGGAAATTATGAGCAGTTCTTC.

This clonotype has only a few counts. This could be a read error, since a much larger clone is one nucleotide away. The chain recombines TRBV6-5 with TRBJ2-3, with D tentatively TRBD1 (5 bases). The J call is uncertain, as TRBJ1-5 better fits the DNA end. CDR3 length: 16 amino acids. Germline CDR1 reads MNHEY; CDR2 reads SVGAGI. CDR3 DNA: TGTGCCAGCAGTTACGGAAGGACTAGCACGACAGATACGCAGCATTTT. The encoded protein is CASSYGRTSTTDTQHF.

This clonotype was seen only a few times. This rearrangement joins TRBV3-1 to TRBJ2-6; D unclear. The CDR3 covers 15 residues. V shed 4 bases and J shed 0 bases, with 7 bases lying between them. Germline CDR1 LGHDT, CDR2 YNNKEL (reference sequence). CDR3 nucleotides: TGTGCCAGCAGCCCTTCAATCTCTGGGGCCAACGTCCTGACTTTC. Protein product: CASSPSISGANVLTF.

This clonotype turned up a few times. The chain couples TRBV11-2 to TRBJ2-3; 7 nucleotides line up with TRBD2. The CDR3 has 15 amino acids. The J segment lost 4 bases and the V segment lost 2 bases, leaving 6 bases of the junction unmatched. Germline CDR1 SGHAT, CDR2 FQNNGV. CDR3 region: CASSLWEGIPDTQYF. In DNA, the CDR3 is TGTGCCAGCAGCTTATGGGAGGGAATCCCAGATACGCAGTATTTT.

This clonotype was seen at least ten times. The genes are TRBV28 and TRBJ1-2; the D is unclear. The CDR3 totals 13 residues. Germline lookup yields CDR1 MDHEN and CDR2 SYDVKM. V was shortened by 6 bases and J by 8 bases, with 16 bases between the two germline ends. CDR3 DNA sequence: TGTGCCAGCAGCCCGACCACCCCGGGGGGCTACACCTTC. It yields the protein CASSPTTPGGYTF.

V and J are TRBV11-2 and TRBJ2-1; perhaps TRBD2 as D (6 bases). Trimming stripped 5 bases from V and 7 bases from J, with 18 bases between. CDR1 and CDR2 from the germline V gene are SGHAT and FQNNGV. This CDR3 is built from 15 residues. The CDR3 here is CASSMGTSPGNEQFF. CDR3 in DNA: TGTGCCAGCAGCATGGGGACTTCTCCTGGGAATGAGCAGTTCTTC. Together with reference TRBV11-2 and TRBJ2-1, the CDR3 gives the full variable domain: EAGVAQSPRYKIIEKRQSVAFWCNPISGHATLYWYQQILGQGPKLLIQFQNNGVVDDSQLPKDRFSAERLKGVDSTLKIQPAKLEDSAVYLCASSMGTSPGNEQFFGPGTRLTVL.

In its sample, this clonotype was seen many times. This chain links TRBV28 with TRBJ2-3; D unclear. Trimming took off 4 bases at V and 2 bases at J, with 13 bases between the two ends. Germline CDR1 reads MDHEN; CDR2 reads SYDVKM. The CDR3 has 15 amino acids. CDR3 protein: CASSSPRSFTDTQYF. CDR3 DNA sequence: TGTGCCAGCAGTTCACCGAGAAGTTTCACAGATACGCAGTATTTT.

This clonotype was seen many times. This chain uses TRBV28 with TRBJ2-2, with D uncertain. Trimming took off 5 bases at V and 5 bases at J, with 3 bases between the two ends. The CDR3 spans 11 residues. Per germline, CDR1 MDHEN and CDR2 SYDVKM. CDR3 nucleotide sequence: TGTGCCAGCAGTAATACCGGGGAGCTGTTTTTT. Translating it yields CASSNTGELFF.

Many counts were recorded for this clonotype. The V call is TRBV27, the J call TRBJ2-1; 9 nucleotides align to TRBD1. The V gene end was trimmed by 5 bases and the J gene end by 7 bases; junction bases not matched to a gene: 12. CDR1 MNHEY and CDR2 SMNVEV come from the germline V gene (reference sequence). This CDR3 comprises 16 residues. The CDR3 protein is CASSIYRGQTLNEQFF. In DNA form, the CDR3 reads TGTGCCAGCAGTATCTACAGGGGGCAAACTCTAAATGAGCAGTTCTTC.

This clonotype was observed many times. The rearrangement joins TRBV12-3 or TRBV12-4 to TRBJ1-3, with 11 bases identical to TRBD1. The V gene end was trimmed by 5 bases and the J gene end by 5 bases; junction bases not matched to a gene: 8. The length of the CDR3 is 16 residues. CDR3 residues: CASSPRTGGHRNTIYF. DNA for the CDR3: TGTGCCAGCAGTCCACGGACAGGGGGCCACCGAAACACCATATATTTT.

At least ten counts were recorded for this clonotype. The genes are TRBV7-6 and TRBJ2-1; 11 nucleotides line up with TRBD2. CDR1 SGHVS and CDR2 FNYEAQ come from the germline V gene. The V segment lost 6 bases and the J segment 4 bases; nucleotides outside the gene matches: 8. The CDR3 totals 16 residues. The CDR3 reads CASRLTSGTSYNEQFF. Here the CDR3 DNA reads TGTGCCAGCAGATTGACTAGCGGGACAAGTTACAATGAGCAGTTCTTC.

V gene TRBV11-2 combines with J gene TRBJ2-1; the match to TRBD2 covers 11 bases. CDR1 SGHAT and CDR2 FQNNGV come from the germline V gene. CDR3 size: 14 residues. V lost 6 bases and J lost 10; bases outside the gene matches: 8. CDR3: CASSRASGRQEQFF. The CDR3 DNA is TGTGCCAGCAGTCGCGCTAGCGGGAGGCAAGAGCAGTTCTTC.

The chain is built from TRBV6-5 and TRBJ2-1; 11 positions match TRBD1. CDR3 length: 16 residues. From germline, CDR1 is MNHEY and CDR2 SVGAGI. The trim removed 4 bases at V and 3 bases at J, leaving 5 bases unmatched. The CDR3 region is CASSSRTGGGYNEQFF. The CDR3 DNA follows: TGTGCCAGCAGTTCTCGGACAGGGGGCGGCTACAATGAGCAGTTCTTC.

This clonotype was recorded many times. V is TRBV10-2 and J is TRBJ2-2; D is uncertain. Looked up from germline, CDR1 is WSHSY and CDR2 is SAAADI. V was clipped by 0 bases and J by 7 bases, with 15 bases between them. The CDR3 is 16 amino acids. The CDR3 region is CASSESKVLYGGELFF. The CDR3 DNA reads as TGCGCCAGCAGTGAGTCGAAGGTGTTATACGGCGGGGAGCTGTTTTTT.

This clonotype came up many times. The chain recombines TRBV6-1 with TRBJ2-5; TRBD1 matches at 8 bases. Germline CDR1 reads MNHNS; CDR2 reads SASEGT. CDR3 size: 12 residues. Trimming cost V 7 bases and J 4 bases; bases outside gene matches: 2. Here the CDR3 DNA reads TGTGCCAGCACGGACAGGGCAGAGACCCAGTACTTC. Translated, it gives CASTDRAETQYF.

This clonotype was found many times. The V and J genes are TRBV6-1 and TRBJ2-3; 10 bases agree with TRBD2. V lost 7 bases, J lost 2 bases, and 12 bases stayed unmatched. Germline V gives CDR1 MNHNS, CDR2 SASEGT. The CDR3 consists of 17 residues. Written as DNA, the CDR3 is TGTGCCAGCACGGCCGGGACTAGCGAGGTTCCCACAGATACGCAGTATTTT. Translation gives CASTAGTSEVPTDTQYF.

This clonotype has ten or more counts. This chain joins TRBV2 and TRBJ1-5; D remains ambiguous. Looked up from germline, CDR1 is SNHLY and CDR2 is FYNNEI. V gave up 2 bases and J gave up 4 bases, with 9 bases separating them. CDR3 length: 14 residues. The CDR3 DNA is TGTGCCAGCAGTGAACTGTTACAGAATCAGCCCCAGCATTTT. This encodes CASSELLQNQPQHF.

This clonotype was detected a few times. DNA of the CDR3: TGTGCCAGCAGTTCCTGGACGGACACTGAAGCTTTCTTT. Translated: CASSSWTDTEAFF. This sequence joins TRBV12-3 or TRBV12-4 and TRBJ1-1; no firm D call. The CDR3 has 13 amino acids. Trimming stripped 4 bases from V and 3 bases from J, with 9 bases between.

The chain links TRBV29-1 to TRBJ2-7, with a possible D match to TRBD1 (6 bases). Germline CDR1 is SQVTM and CDR2 is ANQGSEA. This CDR3 spans 13 amino acids. The V end was cut by 6 bases, the J end by 1 base, with 13 bases between. The CDR3 nucleotides are TGCAGCGTCTTCGACAGGTCTTCCTACGAGCAGTACTTC. Protein product: CSVFDRSSYEQYF.

With respect to this clonotype: A much bigger clone sits one base away, suggesting this may be a read error. The CDR3 carries no conserved terminal phenylalanine or tryptophan, so it likely arises from a read error. The chain recombines TRBV27 with TRBJ1-1; possible D gene TRBD1, 6 bases. CDR3 length: 15 amino acids. CDR1 and CDR2 (germline): MNHEY, SMNVEV (reference sequence). With 7 bases removed from V and 5 bases from J, the gap between germline ends came to 20 bases. The CDR3 spells CASIGTFSLGTEAFS. The CDR3 nucleotides read TGTGCCAGCATCGGGACATTCTCCTTGGGTACTGAAGCTTTCTCT.